The 9 T cell receptor beta chains below come from one sample, sequenced in a study of identical twins. Each CDR3 protein is one row after TCRdb ran MiXCR on the 5' RACE reads. Among 400,000 to 550,000 distinct CDR3 sequences listed, 20% to 30% were seen once. These sequences were also reported in another study, on T cells expressing NK-cell markers.

Sequenced sample: CD4+ T cells sorted from blood. The origin of the receptors is a woman between 18 and 29 years old in good health.

This clonotype was seen once. The chain is built from TRBV20-1 and TRBJ2-2, with 9 positions matching TRBD1. V lost 8 bases and J lost 5; bases outside the gene matches: 6. This CDR3 comprises 13 residues. Germline V gene data show CDR1 as DFQATT and CDR2 as SNEGSKA (reference sequence). DNA of the CDR3: TGCAGTTCTTACAGGGGGCCTACCGGGGAGCTGTTTTTT. It is translated as CSSYRGPTGELFF.

The table lists this clonotype with a few counts. A read error may account for a junction end that differs from germline. The V gene is TRBV5-8, the J gene TRBJ1-5; D is possibly TRBD1 (6 bases). Germline V gene sequence: CDR1 SGHTS, CDR2 YDEGEE. The CDR3 has 13 amino acids. The CDR3 protein is CASSWGGNQPQHF. The CDR3 bases are TGTGCCAGCAGCTGGGGGGGCAACCAGCCCCAGCATTTT.

CDR3 residues: CASSLVYSYEQYF. DNA for the CDR3: TGTGCCAGCAGTTTAGTCTACTCCTACGAGCAGTACTTC. The rearrangement uses TRBV28 and TRBJ2-7; D is unclear. Germline V gene sequence: CDR1 MDHEN, CDR2 SYDVKM. The length of the CDR3 is 13 residues. Trimming took 2 bases from V and 0 from J, leaving 5 bases between them.

The chain employs TRBV3-1 and TRBJ2-2; D uncertain. Germline V CDR1 and CDR2: LGHDT, YNNKEL (reference sequence). V lost 0 bases, J lost 8 bases, and 10 bases lay in between. This CDR3 has 14 amino acids. CDR3 DNA: TGTGCCAGCAGCCAAGAGGGATCAGTGGGGGAGCTGTTTTTT. Encoded protein: CASSQEGSVGELFF.

This clonotype was found a few times. V usage is TRBV20-1 and J usage is TRBJ1-1; D unresolved. Germline CDR1 and CDR2: DFQATT and SNEGSKA (reference sequence). V lost 6 bases to trimming and J lost 4 bases, with 12 bases between them. The CDR3 consists of 12 residues. This CDR3 reads CSAKWGSTEAFF. Written as DNA, the CDR3 is TGCAGTGCAAAGTGGGGATCCACTGAAGCTTTCTTT.

This clonotype was counted a few times. J is TRBJ2-7 and V is TRBV12-3 or TRBV12-4; D is unresolved. The ends were cut back, 7 bases at V and 3 bases at J, with 7 bases in the middle. The CDR3 is made up of 11 amino acids. CDR3 residues: CASKQDYEQYF. The CDR3 coding sequence is TGTGCCAGCAAGCAAGACTACGAGCAGTACTTC.

This sequence joins TRBV5-1 and TRBJ1-1; 9 bases align to TRBD1. CDR1 and CDR2 (germline): SGHRS, YFSETQ. The CDR3 is 16 residues long. The V and J ends lost 2 bases and 6 bases, in that order; junction bases with no gene match: 11. CDR3 sequence: CASSLPTGGRTAEAFF. CDR3 coding DNA: TGCGCCAGCAGCTTACCGACAGGGGGACGAACCGCTGAAGCTTTCTTT.

The table lists this clonotype with a few counts. The chain links TRBV12-3 or TRBV12-4 to TRBJ2-7; TRBD2 matches at 9 bases. Trimming at V came to 8 bases and at J to 3 bases, leaving 8 bases not matched to a gene. CDR3 length: 14 residues. CDR3 sequence reads: CASALAGRVYEQYF. The CDR3 region has the DNA TGTGCCAGCGCTCTAGCGGGAAGGGTCTACGAGCAGTACTTC.

This clonotype occurred a few times. This chain links TRBV9 with TRBJ1-6; TRBD1 might be the D (5 bases). The CDR3 consists of 14 residues. Trimming removed 2 bases at V and 4 bases at J, with 7 bases between. Germline values: CDR1 SGDLS, CDR2 YYNGEE. CDR3 in DNA: TGTGCCAGCAGCGTGCGACAGTATAATTCACCCCTCCACTTT. Translating it yields CASSVRQYNSPLHF.